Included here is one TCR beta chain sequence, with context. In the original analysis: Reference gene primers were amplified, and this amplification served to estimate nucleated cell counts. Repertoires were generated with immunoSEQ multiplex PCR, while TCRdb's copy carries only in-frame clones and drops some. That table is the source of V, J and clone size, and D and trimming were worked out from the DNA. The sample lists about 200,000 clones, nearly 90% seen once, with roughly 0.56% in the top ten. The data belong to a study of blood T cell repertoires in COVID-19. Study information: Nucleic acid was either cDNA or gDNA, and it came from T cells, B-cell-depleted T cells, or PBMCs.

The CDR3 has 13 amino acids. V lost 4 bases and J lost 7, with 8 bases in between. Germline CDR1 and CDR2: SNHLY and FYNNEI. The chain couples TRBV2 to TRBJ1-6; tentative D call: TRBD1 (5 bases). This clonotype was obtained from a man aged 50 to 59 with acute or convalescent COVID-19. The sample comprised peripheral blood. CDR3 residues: CASSVRGNSPLHF. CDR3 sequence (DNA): TGTGCCAGCAGTGTAAGGGGAAATTCACCCCTCCACTTT.